This T cell receptor beta chain was identified during a study of spatial heterogeneity in lung cancer. TCRdb itself ran the 5' RACE reads through MiXCR, one entry per CDR3 protein. The table includes roughly 18,000 distinct CDR3 sequences, over 8.5% detected once. The sample holds a few counts of this clonotype. This CDR3 contains 15 residues. Regarding time point: blood at routine non-recurrence follow-up after resection. The receptor was isolated from a male donor with early-stage non-small cell lung cancer. The genes are TRBV21-1 and TRBJ2-7; the table's D gene call, TRBD2, was not cross checked with the DNA. TRBV21-1 is marked as a pseudogene. The material sequenced was PBMCs, taken at follow-up. The CDR3 region has the DNA TGTGCCAGCAGCAAGAACAGACTAGCGGGAAACGAGCAGTACTTC. As protein: CASSKNRLAGNEQYF.